Shown below are 15 T cell receptor beta chains from a single sample sequenced in a study of CD8+ T cells in alopecia areata. Extraction of RNA preceded its reverse transcription into cDNA, which served as the sequencing template. Assay used: immunoSEQ multiplex PCR; TCRdb lists only in-frame clones, some missing. The sample shows 100,000 to 150,000 clones, around 60% of them seen only once. This sample's treatment: oral pan-JAK inhibitor, 5-10 mg twice daily. The sample was CD4+ T cells sorted from blood, taken at week 4, from a patient treated with tofacitinib. Receptors were obtained from a human donor with alopecia areata.

V and J are TRBV18 and TRBJ2-6, with 10 bases matching TRBD1. J was trimmed by 3 bases and V by 4 bases; bases with no gene match: 9. The CDR3 loop spans 18 amino acids. Germline lookup yields CDR1 KGHSH and CDR2 LQKENI. CDR3 sequence (DNA): TGTGCCAGCTCACTAGCCGGGACAGGGGACGATGGGGCCAACGTCCTGACTTTC. It yields the protein CASSLAGTGDDGANVLTF.

The chain combines TRBV30 with TRBJ2-1, with D hard to call. V lost 1 base and J lost 1, with 5 bases in between. Germline V gene sequence: CDR1 GTSNPN, CDR2 SVGIG (reference sequence). The CDR3 consists of 13 residues. CDR3 coding DNA: TGTGCCTGGAGTGGAATATCCTACAATGAGCAGTTCTTC. It encodes CAWSGISYNEQFF.

This clone was seen only once. The chain combines TRBV2 with TRBJ2-3; 10 bases map to TRBD2. Germline lookup yields CDR1 SNHLY and CDR2 FYNNEI. The CDR3 contains 16 residues. J was trimmed by 1 base and V by 5 bases; bases with no gene match: 6. The CDR3 DNA follows: TGTGCCAGCAGTCCCCGAGCGGGGGGGGGCACAGATACGCAGTATTTT. Translating gives CASSPRAGGGTDTQYF.

The chain uses TRBV29-1 and TRBJ2-7, with TRBD1 matching over 7 bases. This CDR3 is 12 amino acids long. After removal of 5 bases from V and 5 bases from J, the junction contained 6 bases not matched to a gene. Germline V gives CDR1 SQVTM, CDR2 ANQGSEA. The CDR3 sequence: CSVRFDRDEQYF. CDR3 coding DNA: TGCAGCGTTCGCTTCGACAGGGACGAGCAGTACTTC.

The rearrangement uses TRBV7-2 and TRBJ2-5; D unresolved. V shed 2 bases and J shed 3 bases, with 13 bases lying between them. The CDR3 loop spans 15 amino acids. Germline loops: CDR1 SGHTA, CDR2 FQGNSA. The CDR3 spells CASSLSALSKETQYF. CDR3 nucleotide sequence: TGTGCCAGCAGCTTATCCGCACTGTCGAAAGAGACCCAGTACTTC.

V gene TRBV7-2 combines with J gene TRBJ1-1; D is ambiguous. There are 14 residues in the CDR3. V dropped 3 bases and J dropped 1 base, with 9 bases sitting between them. Germline V gene data show CDR1 as SGHTA and CDR2 as FQGNSA. The CDR3 DNA is TGTGCCAGCAGCTTCCGGTGGGAGAACACTGAAGCTTTCTTT. Amino acid sequence: CASSFRWENTEAFF.

This clone was picked up one time. The chain uses TRBV4-3 and TRBJ2-7; 9 bases agree with TRBD1. After removal of 0 bases from V and 6 bases from J, the junction contained 6 bases not matched to a gene. CDR3 length: 15 residues. Germline-derived CDR1 and CDR2 are LGHNA and YSLEER. The CDR3 DNA follows: TGCGCCAGCAGCCAAGATTACAGGGGGCCGGGCGAGCAGTACTTC. This codes for CASSQDYRGPGEQYF.

This chain joins TRBV7-2 and TRBJ2-7; D is unresolved. Trimming took off 6 bases at V and 0 bases at J, with 15 bases between the two ends. Per germline, CDR1 SGHTA and CDR2 FQGNSA. The CDR3 has 15 amino acids. The CDR3 sequence: CASRTSRDFSYEQYF. CDR3 bases: TGTGCCAGCAGAACAAGTCGAGACTTCTCCTACGAGCAGTACTTC.

This clone occurred a few times. The chain links TRBV20-1 to TRBJ2-4, with D tentatively TRBD2 (5 bases). The CDR3 runs 11 residues. Germline CDR1 and CDR2: DFQATT and SNEGSKA (reference sequence). V was pared by 4 bases and J by 8 bases, with 9 bases between. The CDR3 DNA reads as TGCAGTGCTACCCATAGCGACATTCAGTACTTC. This codes for CSATHSDIQYF.

This chain uses TRBV27 with TRBJ1-2; 7 bases line up with TRBD1. The germline V gene has CDR1 MNHEY and CDR2 SMNVEV (reference sequence). V shed 3 bases and J 3 bases; nucleotides not matched to a gene: 7. The CDR3 is 15 amino acids. CDR3 sequence reads: CASSFQPGGDYGYTF. As DNA, the CDR3 is TGTGCCAGCAGTTTTCAACCAGGGGGTGACTATGGCTACACCTTC.

On this clone itself: At the DNA level, this CDR3 is encoded by other sequences in the same sample as well. The chain recombines TRBV30 with TRBJ2-5, with D possibly being TRBD2 (5 bases). V was pared by 0 bases and J by 1 base, with 6 bases between. Germline CDR1 reads GTSNPN; CDR2 reads SVGIG (reference sequence). CDR3 length: 13 amino acids. The CDR3 DNA sequence: TGTGCCTGGAGTGTTGGAGGCCAAGAGACCCAGTACTTC. The encoded protein is CAWSVGGQETQYF. The variable domain in full, completed from reference TRBV30 and TRBJ2-5, reads SQTIHQWPATLVQPVGSPLSLECTVEGTSNPNLYWYRQAAGRGLQLLFYSVGIGQISSEVPQNLSASRPQDRQFILSSKKLLLSDSGFYLCAWSVGGQETQYFGPGTRLLVL.

The rearrangement uses TRBV5-1 and TRBJ2-1; no definite D call. There are 12 residues in the CDR3. V dropped 4 bases and J dropped 9 bases, with 11 bases sitting between them. Germline loops: CDR1 SGHRS, CDR2 YFSETQ. DNA of the CDR3: TGCGCCAGCAGCCCCGAATTCCGTGAGCAGTTCTTC. This sequence encodes CASSPEFREQFF.

The V gene is TRBV29-1, the J gene TRBJ1-3; D is uncertain. The CDR3 has 13 residues. The V gene lost 4 bases and the J gene lost 0 bases, with 7 bases spanning the gap. CDR1 SQVTM and CDR2 ANQGSEA come from the germline V gene. The CDR3 protein is CSVATVSGNTIYF. CDR3 in DNA: TGCAGCGTTGCTACTGTCTCTGGAAACACCATATATTTT.

The CDR3 region has the DNA TGCGCCAGCAGCTTGCGAACTAGCGCTTACAATGAGCAGTTCTTC. This encodes CASSLRTSAYNEQFF. V usage is TRBV5-1 and J usage is TRBJ2-1; 7 nucleotides align to TRBD2. J lost 4 bases, V lost 1 base, and 5 bases had no gene match. The CDR3 totals 15 residues. CDR1 SGHRS and CDR2 YFSETQ come from the germline V gene.

This CDR3 reads CSVAVSYNEQFF. The CDR3 DNA reads TGCAGCGTAGCGGTCTCCTACAATGAGCAGTTCTTC. The V call is TRBV29-1, the J call TRBJ2-1, with a tentative D call TRBD2 (5 bases). V was pared by 6 bases and J by 0 bases, with 6 bases between. The CDR3 is 12 amino acids. Germline values: CDR1 SQVTM, CDR2 ANQGSEA.